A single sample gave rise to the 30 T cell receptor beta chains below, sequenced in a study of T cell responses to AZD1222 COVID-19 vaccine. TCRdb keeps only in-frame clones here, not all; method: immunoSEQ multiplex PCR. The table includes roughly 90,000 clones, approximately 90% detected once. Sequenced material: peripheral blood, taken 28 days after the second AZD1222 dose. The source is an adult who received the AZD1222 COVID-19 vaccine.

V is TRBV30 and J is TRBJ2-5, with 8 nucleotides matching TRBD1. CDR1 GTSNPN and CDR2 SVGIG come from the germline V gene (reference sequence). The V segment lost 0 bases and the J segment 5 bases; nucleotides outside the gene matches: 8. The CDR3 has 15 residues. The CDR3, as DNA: TGTGCCTGGAGTGTAGCCCTGGCAGGGGGCGAGACCCAGTACTTC. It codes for CAWSVALAGGETQYF.

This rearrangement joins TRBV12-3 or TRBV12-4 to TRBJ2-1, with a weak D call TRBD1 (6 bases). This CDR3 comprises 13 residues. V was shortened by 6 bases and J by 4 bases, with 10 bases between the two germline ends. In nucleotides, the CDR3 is TGTGCCAGCAGCTACAGGGTTTACAATGAGCAGTTCTTC. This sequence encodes CASSYRVYNEQFF.

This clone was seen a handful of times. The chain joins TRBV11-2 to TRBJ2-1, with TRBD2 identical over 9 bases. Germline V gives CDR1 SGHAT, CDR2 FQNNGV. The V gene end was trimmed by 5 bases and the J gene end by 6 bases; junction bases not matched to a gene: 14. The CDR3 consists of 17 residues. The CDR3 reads CASSPPASGTYINEQFF. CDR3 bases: TGTGCCAGCAGCCCGCCGGCTAGCGGGACCTATATCAATGAGCAGTTCTTC.

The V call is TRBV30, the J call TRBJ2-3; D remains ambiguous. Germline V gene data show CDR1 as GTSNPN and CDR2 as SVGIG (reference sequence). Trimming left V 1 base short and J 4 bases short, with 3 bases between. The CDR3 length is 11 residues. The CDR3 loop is CAWSAPDTQYF. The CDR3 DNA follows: TGTGCCTGGAGTGCCCCAGATACGCAGTATTTT.

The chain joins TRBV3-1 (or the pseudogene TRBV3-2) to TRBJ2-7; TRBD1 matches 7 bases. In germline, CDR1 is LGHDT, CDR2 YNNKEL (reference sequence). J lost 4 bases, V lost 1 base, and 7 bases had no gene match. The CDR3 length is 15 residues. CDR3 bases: TGTGCCAGCAGCCAAGGGGTAGGGGGCGGATACGAGCAGTACTTC. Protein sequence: CASSQGVGGGYEQYF.

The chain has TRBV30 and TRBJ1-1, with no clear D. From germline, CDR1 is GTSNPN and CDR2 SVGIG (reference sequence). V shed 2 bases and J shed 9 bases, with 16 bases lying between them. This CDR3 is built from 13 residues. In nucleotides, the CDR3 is TGTGCCTGGAGTCTATCCGGCACTACCCAAGCTTTCTTT. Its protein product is CAWSLSGTTQAFF.

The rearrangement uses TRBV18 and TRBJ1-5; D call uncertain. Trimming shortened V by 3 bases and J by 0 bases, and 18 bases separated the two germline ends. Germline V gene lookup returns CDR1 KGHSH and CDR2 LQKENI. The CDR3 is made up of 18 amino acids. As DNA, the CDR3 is TGTGCCAGCTCACCCCGGGAGGGCCGGCCATTTAGCAATCAGCCCCAGCATTTT. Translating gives CASSPREGRPFSNQPQHF.

CDR3 sequence (DNA): TGTGCCAGCTTCCCTATATCCGGTGAAGCTTTCTTT. It codes for CASFPISGEAFF. The rearrangement joins TRBV5-6 to TRBJ1-1; no firm D call. Trimming shortened V by 7 bases and J by 7 bases, and 14 bases separated the two germline ends. Germline CDR1 and CDR2: SGHDT and YYEEEE. CDR3 length equals 12 residues.

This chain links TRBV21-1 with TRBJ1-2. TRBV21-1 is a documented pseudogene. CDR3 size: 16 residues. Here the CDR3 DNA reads TGTGCCAGCAGCAAATCAGCGTGGGGGGGTAGCAGGGGCTACACCTTC. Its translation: CASSKSAWGGSRGYTF.

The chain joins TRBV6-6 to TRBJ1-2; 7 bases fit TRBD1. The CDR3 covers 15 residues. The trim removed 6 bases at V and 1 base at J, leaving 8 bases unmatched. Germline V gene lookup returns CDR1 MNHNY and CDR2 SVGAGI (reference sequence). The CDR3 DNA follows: TGTGCCAGCAGGCGCCGGGACAGTAATAACTATGGCTACACCTTC. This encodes CASRRRDSNNYGYTF.

The CDR3 region is CARSRGETGPDEKLFF. In DNA, the CDR3 is TGTGCCAGAAGCAGGGGGGAGACAGGGCCGGATGAAAAACTGTTTTTT. The chain joins TRBV5-3 to TRBJ1-4, with TRBD1 identical over 7 bases. Being an ORF, TRBV5-3 has a function that is uncertain. The ends lost 4 bases at V and 6 bases at J; junction bases unmatched: 12. The CDR3 is made up of 16 amino acids.

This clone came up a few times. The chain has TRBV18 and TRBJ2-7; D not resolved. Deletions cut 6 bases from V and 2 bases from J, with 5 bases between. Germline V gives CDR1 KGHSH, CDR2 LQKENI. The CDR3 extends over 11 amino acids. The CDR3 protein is CASSPTYEQYF. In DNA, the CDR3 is TGTGCCAGCTCGCCCACCTACGAGCAGTACTTC.

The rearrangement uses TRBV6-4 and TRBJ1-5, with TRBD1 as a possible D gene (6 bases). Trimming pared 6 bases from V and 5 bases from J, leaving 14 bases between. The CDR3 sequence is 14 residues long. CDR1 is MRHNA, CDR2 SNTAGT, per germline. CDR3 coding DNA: TGTGCCAGCAGCCTGGAGGGGGGGGATCAGCCCCAGCATTTT. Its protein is CASSLEGGDQPQHF.

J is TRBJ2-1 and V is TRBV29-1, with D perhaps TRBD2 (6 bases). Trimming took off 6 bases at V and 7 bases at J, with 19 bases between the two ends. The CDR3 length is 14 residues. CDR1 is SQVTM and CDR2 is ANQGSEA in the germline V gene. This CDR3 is CSVVQAGDPNEQFF. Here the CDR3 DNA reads TGCAGCGTGGTCCAAGCGGGTGATCCTAATGAGCAGTTCTTC.

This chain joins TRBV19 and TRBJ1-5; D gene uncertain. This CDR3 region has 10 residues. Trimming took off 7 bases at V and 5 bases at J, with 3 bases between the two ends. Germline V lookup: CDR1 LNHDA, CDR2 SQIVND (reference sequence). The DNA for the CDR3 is TGTGCCAGTAATGATCAGCCCCAGCATTTT. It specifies CASNDQPQHF. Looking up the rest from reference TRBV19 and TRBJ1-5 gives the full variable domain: DGGITQSPKYLFRKEGQNVTLSCEQNLNHDAMYWYRQDPGQGLRLIYYSQIVNDFQKGDIAEGYSVSREKKESFPLTVTSAQKNPTAFYLCASNDQPQHFGDGTRLSIL.

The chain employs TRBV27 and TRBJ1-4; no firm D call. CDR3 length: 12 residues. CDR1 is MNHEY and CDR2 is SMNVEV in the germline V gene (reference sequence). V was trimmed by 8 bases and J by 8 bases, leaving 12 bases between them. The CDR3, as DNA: TGTGCCAGCGATCCTAAGAGGGAAAAACTGTTTTTT. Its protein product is CASDPKREKLFF.

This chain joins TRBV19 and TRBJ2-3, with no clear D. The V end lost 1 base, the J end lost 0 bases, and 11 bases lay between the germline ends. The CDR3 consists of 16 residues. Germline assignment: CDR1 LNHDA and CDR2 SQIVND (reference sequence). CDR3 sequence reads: CASSIVWIPSTDTQYF. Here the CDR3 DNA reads TGTGCCAGTAGTATAGTTTGGATCCCTAGCACAGATACGCAGTATTTT.

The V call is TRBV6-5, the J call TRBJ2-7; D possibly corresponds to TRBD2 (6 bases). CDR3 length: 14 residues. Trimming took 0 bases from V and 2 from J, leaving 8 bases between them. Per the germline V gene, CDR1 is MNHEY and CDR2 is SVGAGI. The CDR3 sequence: CASSYSSGAYEQYF. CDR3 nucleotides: TGTGCCAGCAGTTACTCTTCGGGGGCCTACGAGCAGTACTTC.

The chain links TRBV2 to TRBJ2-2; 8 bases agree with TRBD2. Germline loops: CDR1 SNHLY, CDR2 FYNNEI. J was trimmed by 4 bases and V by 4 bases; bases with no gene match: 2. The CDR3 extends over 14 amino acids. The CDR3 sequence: CASSGTSRTGELFF. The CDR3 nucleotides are TGTGCCAGCAGTGGGACTAGCCGCACCGGGGAGCTGTTTTTT.

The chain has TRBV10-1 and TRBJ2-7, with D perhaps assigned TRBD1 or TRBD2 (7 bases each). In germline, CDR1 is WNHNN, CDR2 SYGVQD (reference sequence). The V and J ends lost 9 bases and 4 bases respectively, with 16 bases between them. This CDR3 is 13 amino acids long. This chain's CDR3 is CARVPRGGYEQYF. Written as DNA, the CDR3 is TGCGCCAGAGTGCCCAGGGGGGGATACGAGCAGTACTTC.

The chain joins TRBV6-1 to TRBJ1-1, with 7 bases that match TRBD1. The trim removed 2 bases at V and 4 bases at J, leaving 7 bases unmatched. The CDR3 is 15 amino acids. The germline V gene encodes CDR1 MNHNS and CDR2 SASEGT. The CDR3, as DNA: TGTGCCAGCAGTGAAATGGTATCAGGGGGCACTGAAGCTTTCTTT. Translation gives CASSEMVSGGTEAFF.

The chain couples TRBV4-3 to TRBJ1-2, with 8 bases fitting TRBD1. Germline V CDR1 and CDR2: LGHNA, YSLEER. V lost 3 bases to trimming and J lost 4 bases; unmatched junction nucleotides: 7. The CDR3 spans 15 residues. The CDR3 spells CASSQGIGQGYGYTF. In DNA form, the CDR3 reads TGCGCCAGCAGCCAGGGTATCGGACAGGGCTATGGCTACACCTTC.

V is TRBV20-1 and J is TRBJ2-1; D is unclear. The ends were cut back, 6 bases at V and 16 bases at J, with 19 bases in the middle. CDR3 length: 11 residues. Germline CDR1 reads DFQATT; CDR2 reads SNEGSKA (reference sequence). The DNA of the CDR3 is TGCAGTGCGAAAAGACGCCTATATTCCTTCTTC. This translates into CSAKRRLYSFF.

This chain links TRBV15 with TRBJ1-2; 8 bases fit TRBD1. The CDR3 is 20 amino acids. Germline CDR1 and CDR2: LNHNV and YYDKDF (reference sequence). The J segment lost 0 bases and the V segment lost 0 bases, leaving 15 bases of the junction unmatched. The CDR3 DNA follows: TGTGCCACCAGCAGAGATGTAGGACAGGGTACTACCGCCGCTAACTATGGCTACACCTTC. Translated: CATSRDVGQGTTAANYGYTF.

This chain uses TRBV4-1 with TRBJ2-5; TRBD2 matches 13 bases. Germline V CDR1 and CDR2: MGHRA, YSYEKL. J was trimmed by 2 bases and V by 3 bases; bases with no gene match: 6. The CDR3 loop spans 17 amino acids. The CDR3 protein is CASSHIRTSGGQETQYF. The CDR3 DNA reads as TGCGCCAGCAGCCATATCCGGACTAGCGGGGGTCAAGAGACCCAGTACTTC.

This CDR3 is CASSYGQGVSGYTF. CDR3 nucleotides: TGTGCCAGCAGTTACGGACAGGGAGTATCTGGCTACACCTTC. V usage is TRBV6-2 or TRBV6-3 and J usage is TRBJ1-2; 8 bases match TRBD1. Germline CDR1 is MNHEY and CDR2 is SVGEGT. V shed 2 bases and J 7 bases; nucleotides not matched to a gene: 6. The CDR3 totals 14 residues.

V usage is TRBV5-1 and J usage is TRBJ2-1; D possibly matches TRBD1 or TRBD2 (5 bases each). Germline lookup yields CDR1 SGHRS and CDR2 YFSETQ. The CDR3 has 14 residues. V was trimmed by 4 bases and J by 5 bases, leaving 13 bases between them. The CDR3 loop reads CASSRAGTDNEQFF. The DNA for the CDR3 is TGCGCCAGCAGCCGGGCCGGGACCGACAATGAGCAGTTCTTC.

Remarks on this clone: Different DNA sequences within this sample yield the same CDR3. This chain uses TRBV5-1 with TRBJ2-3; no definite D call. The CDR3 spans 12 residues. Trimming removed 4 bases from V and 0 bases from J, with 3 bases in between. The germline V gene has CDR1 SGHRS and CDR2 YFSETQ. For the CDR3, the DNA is TGCGCCAGCAGCCCGAGCACAGATACGCAGTATTTT. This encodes CASSPSTDTQYF.

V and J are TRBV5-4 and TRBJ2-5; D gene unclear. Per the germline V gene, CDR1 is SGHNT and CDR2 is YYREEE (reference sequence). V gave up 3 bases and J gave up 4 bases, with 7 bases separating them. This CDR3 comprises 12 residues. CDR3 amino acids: CASSSGGETQYF. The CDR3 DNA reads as TGTGCCAGCAGCTCGGGTGGAGAGACCCAGTACTTC.

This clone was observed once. Here the CDR3 DNA reads TGCGCCAGCAGTGAGGCTCTGGACAGGGGGCCCGAGCAGTACTTC. This encodes CASSEALDRGPEQYF. The chain recombines TRBV10-1 with TRBJ2-7; 11 nucleotides align to TRBD1. This CDR3 is built from 15 residues. CDR1 and CDR2 (germline): WNHNN, SYGVQD (reference sequence). The ends lost 2 bases at V and 6 bases at J; junction bases unmatched: 6.